This TCR beta chain was obtained from a study of T-cell reconstitution after alpha-beta-depleted transplantation in children. The V end was cut by 2 bases, the J end by 9 bases, with 17 bases between. The V gene's germline CDR1 is MNHNS and CDR2 SASEGT. There are 16 residues in the CDR3. Study-level points and caveats: In patients about two months after transplant, alpha-beta T cells reportedly arose from several hundred expanded graft clones. At one year after transplant, newly produced T cells mostly accounted for T-cell counts and diversity. The origin of high day-60 TCRbeta diversity in some patients lay in surviving recipient T cells and thymic progenitors.

Unique molecular identifiers featured in how the TCRbeta library was prepared. TCRdb re-called the PCR reads through MiXCR, storing one row per CDR3 protein. The table lists roughly 100,000 distinct CDR3 sequences, about 8% of them singletons. As to this clonotype: Its antigen remains unknown.

The gene calls are TRBV6-1 and TRBJ1-6, with D possibly matching TRBD1 (5 bases). This sample comprised PBMCs, obtained before TCRalphabeta/CD19-depleted stem cell transplant. This clonotype was obtained from a boy aged 2 to 9 with acute lymphoblastic leukemia, due to receive a stem cell transplant. The CDR3 loop reads CASSESDSQGSSPLHF. Written as DNA, the CDR3 is TGTGCCAGCAGTGAATCCGACAGCCAGGGAAGTTCACCCCTCCACTTT.